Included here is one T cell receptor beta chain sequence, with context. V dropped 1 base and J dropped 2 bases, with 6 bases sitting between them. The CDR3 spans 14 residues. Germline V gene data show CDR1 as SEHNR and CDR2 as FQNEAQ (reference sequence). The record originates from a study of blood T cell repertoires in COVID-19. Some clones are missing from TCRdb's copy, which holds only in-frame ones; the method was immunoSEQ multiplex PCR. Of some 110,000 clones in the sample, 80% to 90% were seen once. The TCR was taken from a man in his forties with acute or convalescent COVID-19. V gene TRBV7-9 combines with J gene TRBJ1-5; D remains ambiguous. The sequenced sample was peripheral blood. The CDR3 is CASSLGVGNQPQHF. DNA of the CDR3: TGTGCCAGCAGCTTAGGAGTCGGCAATCAGCCCCAGCATTTT. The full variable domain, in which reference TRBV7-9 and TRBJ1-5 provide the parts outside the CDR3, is DTGVSQNPRHKITKRGQNVTFRCDPISEHNRLYWYRQTLGQGPEFLTYFQNEAQLEKSRLLSDRFSAERPKGSFSTLEIQRTEQGDSAMYLCASSLGVGNQPQHFGDGTRLSIL.